This T cell receptor (beta chain) was sequenced for a study of vaccination and CD4 T cells after COVID-19. Whole-study results and caveats: Convalescent patients had a median about 90% of reactive clones appearing only post-vaccination.

Sequenced with the Oncomine TCR Beta short-read assay was DNA taken from cultured CD4+ T cells. TCRdb reanalysed the PCR reads using MiXCR and keeps one entry per CDR3 protein. This table holds about 6,600 distinct CDR3 sequences, approximately 37% found once. Indicated treatment: roughly 11-day PBMC culture with coronavirus spike peptide pools or control peptides (ViraFEST assay). The unexposed donor provided CD4+ T cells, which were taken before the COVID-19 pandemic (2011-2018). The CDR3 is 17 amino acids. Germline V lookup: CDR1 SEHNR, CDR2 FQNEAQ (reference sequence). Trimming pared 0 bases from V and 4 bases from J, leaving 17 bases between. As for this clonotype: Its antigen is still unknown.

Sequenced material: CD4+ T cells from blood, cultured in vitro. This chain connects TRBV7-9 to TRBJ2-3; D uncertain. This clonotype was obtained from a human donor in good health. CDR3 amino acids: CASSLAARLTKADTQYF. The CDR3 nucleotides read TGTGCCAGCAGCTTAGCTGCTCGGCTAACCAAGGCAGATACGCAGTATTTT.